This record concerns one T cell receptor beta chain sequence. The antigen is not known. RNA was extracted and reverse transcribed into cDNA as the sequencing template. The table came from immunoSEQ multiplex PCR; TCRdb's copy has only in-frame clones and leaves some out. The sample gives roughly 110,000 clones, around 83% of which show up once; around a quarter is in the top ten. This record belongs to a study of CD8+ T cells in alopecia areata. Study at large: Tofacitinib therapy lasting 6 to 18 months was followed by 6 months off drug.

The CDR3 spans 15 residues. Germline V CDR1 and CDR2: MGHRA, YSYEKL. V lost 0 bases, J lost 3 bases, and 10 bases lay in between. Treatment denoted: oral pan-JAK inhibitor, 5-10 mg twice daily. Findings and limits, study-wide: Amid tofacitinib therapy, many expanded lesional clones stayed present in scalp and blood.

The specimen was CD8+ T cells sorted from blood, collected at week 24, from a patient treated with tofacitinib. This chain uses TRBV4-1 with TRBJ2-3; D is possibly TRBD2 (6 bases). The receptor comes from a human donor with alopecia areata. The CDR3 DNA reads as TGCGCCAGCAGCCAAGAACCGGGGGATACAGATACGCAGTATTTT. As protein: CASSQEPGDTDTQYF.